This T cell receptor (beta chain) was retrieved from a study of T cell responses to AZD1222 COVID-19 vaccine. Sequenced by immunoSEQ multiplex PCR; TCRdb stores in-frame clones only, minus some. The table includes some 79,000 clones, roughly 80% detected once. Germline loops: CDR1 SGHRS, CDR2 YFSETQ. CDR3 size: 16 residues. Trimming took 0 bases from V and 8 from J; bases not matched to a gene: 12. The rearrangement uses TRBV5-1 and TRBJ2-3; 7 bases map to TRBD2. The origin of this receptor is an adult who received the AZD1222 COVID-19 vaccine. The sequencing here drew on peripheral blood, taken 28 days after the second AZD1222 dose. The CDR3, as DNA: TGCGCCAGCAGCTTGGTTACTAACCCTGGGGGGGGTACGCAGTATTTT. This encodes CASSLVTNPGGGTQYF.